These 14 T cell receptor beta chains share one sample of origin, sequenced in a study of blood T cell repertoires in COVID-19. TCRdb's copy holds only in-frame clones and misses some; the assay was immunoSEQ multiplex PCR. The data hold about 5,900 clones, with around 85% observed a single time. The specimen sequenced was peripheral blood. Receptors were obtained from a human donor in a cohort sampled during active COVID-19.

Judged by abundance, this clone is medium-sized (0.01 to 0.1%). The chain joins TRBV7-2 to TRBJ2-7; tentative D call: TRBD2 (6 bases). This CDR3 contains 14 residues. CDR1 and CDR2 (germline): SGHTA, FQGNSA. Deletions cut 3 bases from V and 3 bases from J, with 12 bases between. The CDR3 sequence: CASSFSSGSYEQYF. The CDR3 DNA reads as TGTGCCAGCAGCTTCAGTTCCGGGAGCTACGAGCAGTACTTC.

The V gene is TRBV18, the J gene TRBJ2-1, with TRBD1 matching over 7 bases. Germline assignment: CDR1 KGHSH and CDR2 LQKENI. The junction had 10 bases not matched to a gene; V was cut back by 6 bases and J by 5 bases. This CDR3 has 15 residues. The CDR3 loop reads CASSTDRVTHNEQFF. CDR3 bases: TGTGCCAGCTCCACAGACAGGGTAACGCACAATGAGCAGTTCTTC. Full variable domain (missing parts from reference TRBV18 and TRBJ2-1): NAGVMQNPRHLVRRRGQEARLRCSPMKGHSHVYWYRQLPEEGLKFMVYLQKENIIDESGMPKERFSAEFPKEGPSILRIQQVVRGDSAAYFCASSTDRVTHNEQFFGPGTRLTVL.

The DNA of the CDR3 is TGCGCCAGCAGCCAAGACGCGAGGCAGGGTTCGTATGAGCAGTTCTTC. It encodes CASSQDARQGSYEQFF. V and J are TRBV4-1 and TRBJ2-1; D possibly corresponds to TRBD1 (5 bases). Trimming cost V 0 bases and J 8 bases, with 17 bases left between them. The CDR3 is 16 amino acids. Germline V lookup: CDR1 MGHRA, CDR2 YSYEKL.

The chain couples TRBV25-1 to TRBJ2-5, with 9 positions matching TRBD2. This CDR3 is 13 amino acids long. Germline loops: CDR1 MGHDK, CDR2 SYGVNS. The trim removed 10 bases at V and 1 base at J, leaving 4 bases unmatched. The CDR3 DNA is TGTGCCACCCAGCGGGGGGCCCAAGAGACCCAGTACTTC. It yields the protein CATQRGAQETQYF.

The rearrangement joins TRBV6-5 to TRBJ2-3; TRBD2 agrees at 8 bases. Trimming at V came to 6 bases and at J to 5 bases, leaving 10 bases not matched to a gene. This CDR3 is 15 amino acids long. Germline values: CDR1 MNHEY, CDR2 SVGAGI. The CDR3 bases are TGTGCCAGCAGCCTCCAGGGGCTAGCGGGAGATACGCAGTATTTT. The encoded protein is CASSLQGLAGDTQYF.

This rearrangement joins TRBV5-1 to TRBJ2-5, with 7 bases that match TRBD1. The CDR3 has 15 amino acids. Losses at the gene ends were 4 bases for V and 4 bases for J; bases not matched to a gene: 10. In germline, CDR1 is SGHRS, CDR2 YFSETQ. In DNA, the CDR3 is TGCGCCAGCAGCCCTGGGACAGTCCCGACAGAGACCCAGTACTTC. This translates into CASSPGTVPTETQYF.

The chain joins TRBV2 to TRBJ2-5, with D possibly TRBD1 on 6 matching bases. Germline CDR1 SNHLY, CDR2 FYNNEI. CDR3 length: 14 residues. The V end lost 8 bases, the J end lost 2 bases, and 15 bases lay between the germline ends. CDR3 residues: CASGIQGDQETQYF. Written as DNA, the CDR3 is TGTGCCAGCGGAATACAGGGCGATCAAGAGACCCAGTACTTC.

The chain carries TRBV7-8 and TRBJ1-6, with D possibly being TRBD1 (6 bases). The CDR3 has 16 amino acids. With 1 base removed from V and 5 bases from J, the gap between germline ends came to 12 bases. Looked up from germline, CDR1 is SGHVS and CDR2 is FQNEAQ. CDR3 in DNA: TGTGCCAGCAGCTTAGTAGGGGGTTTTAATAATTCACCCCTCCACTTT. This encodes CASSLVGGFNNSPLHF. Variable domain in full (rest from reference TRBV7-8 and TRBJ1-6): GAGVSQSPRYKVAKRGQDVALRCDPISGHVSLFWYQQALGQGPEFLTYFQNEAQLDKSGLPSDRFFAERPEGSVSTLKIQRTQQEDSAVYLCASSLVGGFNNSPLHFGNGTRLTVT.

DNA for the CDR3: TGCAGCGTTGAAATGAGCTATGGCTACACCTTC. It encodes CSVEMSYGYTF. This chain connects TRBV29-1 to TRBJ1-2; D ambiguous. The CDR3 has 11 amino acids. Per germline, CDR1 SQVTM and CDR2 ANQGSEA. With 2 bases removed from V and 4 bases from J, the gap between germline ends came to 5 bases.

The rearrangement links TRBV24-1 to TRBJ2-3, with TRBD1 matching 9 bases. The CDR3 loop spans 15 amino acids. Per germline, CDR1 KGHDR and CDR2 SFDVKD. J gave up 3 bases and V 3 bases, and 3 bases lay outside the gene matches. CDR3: CATSDPGQGTDTQYF. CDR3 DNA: TGTGCCACCAGTGATCCGGGACAGGGTACAGATACGCAGTATTTT.

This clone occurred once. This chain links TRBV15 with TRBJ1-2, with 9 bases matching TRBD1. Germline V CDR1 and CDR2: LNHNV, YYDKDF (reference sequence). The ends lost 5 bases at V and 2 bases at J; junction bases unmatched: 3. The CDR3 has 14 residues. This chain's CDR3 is CATSLDRGNYGYTF. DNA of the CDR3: TGTGCCACCAGCCTGGACAGGGGAAACTATGGCTACACCTTC.

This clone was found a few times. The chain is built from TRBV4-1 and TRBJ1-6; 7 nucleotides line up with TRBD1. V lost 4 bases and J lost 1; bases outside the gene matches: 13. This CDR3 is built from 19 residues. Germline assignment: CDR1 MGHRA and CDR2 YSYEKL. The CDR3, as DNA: TGCGCCAGCAGCCCAGACAGGGCACGGGCGTCATCCTATAATTCACCCCTCCACTTT. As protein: CASSPDRARASSYNSPLHF.

The CDR3 is CASSSRWDTGMNTEAFF. In nucleotides, the CDR3 is TGTGCCAGCAGTTCCCGGTGGGATACGGGGATGAACACTGAAGCTTTCTTT. The J gene is TRBJ1-1, the V gene TRBV28; D is unclear. V lost 4 bases to trimming and J lost 0 bases, with 18 bases between them. CDR3 length: 17 residues. Germline V gene lookup returns CDR1 MDHEN and CDR2 SYDVKM.

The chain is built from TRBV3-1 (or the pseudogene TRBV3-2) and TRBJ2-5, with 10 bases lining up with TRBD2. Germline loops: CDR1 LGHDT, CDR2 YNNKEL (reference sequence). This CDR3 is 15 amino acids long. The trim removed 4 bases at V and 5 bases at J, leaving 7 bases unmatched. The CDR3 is CASSPSGGAVETQYF. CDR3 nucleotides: TGTGCCAGCAGCCCCAGCGGGGGGGCCGTCGAGACCCAGTACTTC.